One sample yielded the 13 T cell receptor beta chains listed below, sequenced in a study of blood T cell repertoires in COVID-19. The repertoire was sequenced with immunoSEQ multiplex PCR; TCRdb's copy has only in-frame clones and lacks some. This sample has tens of thousands of clones; around 73% occur once, and the top ten carry roughly 12%. Sequences were obtained from peripheral blood. These receptors all come from a man older than 75 with acute or convalescent COVID-19.

This chain links TRBV12-3 or TRBV12-4 with TRBJ2-5; possible D gene TRBD2, 5 bases. V was cut by 2 bases and J by 5 bases, with 9 bases left in between. This CDR3 contains 13 residues. In DNA form, the CDR3 reads TGTGCCAGCAGTTTATTAGCGTCGGAGACCCAGTACTTC. Its translation is CASSLLASETQYF.

The chain employs TRBV7-2 and TRBJ1-5; 8 bases agree with TRBD1. Germline V gene sequence: CDR1 SGHTA, CDR2 FQGNSA. Trimming took 0 bases from V and 7 from J; bases not matched to a gene: 8. The CDR3 totals 16 residues. The CDR3, as DNA: TGTGCCAGCAGCTTAGCAACGGTGGGGACAGGCCAGCCCCAGCATTTT. It encodes CASSLATVGTGQPQHF.

The rearrangement links TRBV6-5 to TRBJ1-2; no clear D. Trimming stripped 7 bases from V and 3 bases from J, with 9 bases between. The germline V gene encodes CDR1 MNHEY and CDR2 SVGAGI. This CDR3 spans 12 amino acids. CDR3 amino acids: CASKRLDYGYTF. The CDR3 coding sequence is TGTGCCAGCAAGCGGTTGGACTATGGCTACACCTTC.

The chain has TRBV4-1 and TRBJ2-1; 14 bases agree with TRBD2. Trimming at V came to 4 bases and at J to 9 bases, leaving 8 bases not matched to a gene. Germline V CDR1 and CDR2: MGHRA, YSYEKL. The CDR3 sequence is 16 residues long. CDR3 loop: CASSRLGLAGEGEQFF. Here the CDR3 DNA reads TGCGCCAGCAGCCGGCTGGGACTAGCGGGAGAGGGTGAGCAGTTCTTC.

The chain has TRBV19 and TRBJ2-1; 8 positions agree with TRBD2. Germline V gene lookup returns CDR1 LNHDA and CDR2 SQIVND (reference sequence). With V trimmed by 7 bases and J by 0 bases, 5 bases remained unmatched. The CDR3 covers 15 residues. CDR3 sequence (DNA): TGTGCCAGTACCCGAGGGACTAGCTCCTACAATGAGCAGTTCTTC. Residues: CASTRGTSSYNEQFF.

This chain links TRBV3-1 (or the pseudogene TRBV3-2) with TRBJ1-4; D is unclear. The CDR3 runs to 16 residues. With 4 bases removed from V and 7 bases from J, the gap between germline ends came to 19 bases. The germline gives CDR1 LGHDT, CDR2 YNNKEL (reference sequence). DNA for the CDR3: TGTGCCAGCAGCCCGCGGGCAGATTCCCGGGGTGAAAAACTGTTTTTT. Its protein product is CASSPRADSRGEKLFF.

The chain links TRBV18 to TRBJ2-7, with D tentatively TRBD1 (6 bases). Looked up from germline, CDR1 is KGHSH and CDR2 is LQKENI. V lost 6 bases and J 5 bases, leaving 17 bases between the germline ends. CDR3 length: 14 amino acids. Written as DNA, the CDR3 is TGTGCCAGCTCTACCGTCCAGGGGCTCGACGAGCAGTACTTC. This gives the protein CASSTVQGLDEQYF. The complete variable domain, with remaining parts taken from reference TRBV18 and TRBJ2-7, reads NAGVMQNPRHLVRRRGQEARLRCSPMKGHSHVYWYRQLPEEGLKFMVYLQKENIIDESGMPKERFSAEFPKEGPSILRIQQVVRGDSAAYFCASSTVQGLDEQYFGPGTRLTVT.

This clone was observed a single time. The chain links TRBV12-3 or TRBV12-4 to TRBJ2-1; 7 nucleotides agree with TRBD1. V trimming: 5 bases; J trimming: 7 bases; junction bases outside the gene matches: 2. The CDR3 is 12 amino acids. Here the CDR3 reads CASSPQGNEQFF. The CDR3 DNA reads as TGTGCCAGCAGTCCACAGGGGAATGAGCAGTTCTTC.

The chain recombines TRBV7-2 with TRBJ2-5; 11 bases line up with TRBD2. With 5 bases clipped from V and 5 bases from J, the junction kept 7 bases outside the gene matches. The CDR3 contains 15 residues. Germline V gives CDR1 SGHTA, CDR2 FQGNSA. The CDR3, as DNA: TGTGCCAGCAGCCCCCGACTAGCGGGGTATGAGACCCAGTACTTC. Translation: CASSPRLAGYETQYF.

This chain connects TRBV28 to TRBJ2-1, with 10 bases lining up with TRBD1. The CDR3 sequence is 16 residues long. In germline, CDR1 is MDHEN, CDR2 SYDVKM. J gave up 7 bases and V 8 bases, and 14 bases lay outside the gene matches. The DNA of the CDR3 is TGTGCCAGCGGGCCTTCCGGGACAGGGGAGCTAAATGAGCAGTTCTTC. Translated, it gives CASGPSGTGELNEQFF.

The chain couples TRBV3-1 (or the pseudogene TRBV3-2) to TRBJ2-3; 8 bases are a match to TRBD2. Germline values: CDR1 LGHDT, CDR2 YNNKEL (reference sequence). J gave up 5 bases and V 7 bases, and 11 bases lay outside the gene matches. The CDR3 runs to 15 residues. CDR3 sequence: CASNFRAGGLDTQYF. The CDR3 nucleotides read TGTGCCAGCAACTTTAGGGCGGGAGGATTAGATACGCAGTATTTT.

The gene calls are TRBV30 and TRBJ1-6, with D possibly TRBD1 on 6 matching bases. The V and J ends lost 1 base and 9 bases respectively, with 31 bases between them. The CDR3 is 20 amino acids. Germline CDR1 and CDR2: GTSNPN and SVGIG (reference sequence). The CDR3, as DNA: TGTGCCTGGAGTGCGACTGGAACGACAGGTCTTCCGAGGGTAGTTTCACCCCTCCACTTT. As protein: CAWSATGTTGLPRVVSPLHF.

V usage is TRBV7-9 and J usage is TRBJ1-4; 8 nucleotides align to TRBD1. The CDR3 has 15 amino acids. Germline loops: CDR1 SEHNR, CDR2 FQNEAQ (reference sequence). V was pared by 4 bases and J by 8 bases, with 9 bases of the junction left unmatched. CDR3 loop: CASSSEGTGLEKLFF. The CDR3 bases are TGTGCCAGCAGCTCCGAGGGGACAGGCTTAGAAAAACTGTTTTTT. Filled out from reference TRBV7-9 and TRBJ1-4, the complete variable domain reads DTGVSQNPRHKITKRGQNVTFRCDPISEHNRLYWYRQTLGQGPEFLTYFQNEAQLEKSRLLSDRFSAERPKGSFSTLEIQRTEQGDSAMYLCASSSEGTGLEKLFFGSGTQLSVL.